The 10 T cell receptor beta chains listed next were all sequenced from one sample in a study of liver allograft versus peripheral blood T cells. Study at large: Comparing T cell receptor repertoires in transplanted livers with those in recipients' peripheral blood was part of the design.

TCRdb fed the reads into MiXCR, producing one record per CDR3 protein. The sample lists about 6,000 distinct CDR3 sequences; approximately 15% were seen once. These receptors originate from a human patient who had a liver transplant. Among the T cells, some may be from the graft donor.

The V and J genes are TRBV6-5 and TRBJ2-7, with D possibly TRBD2 on 6 matching bases. This CDR3 comprises 13 residues. Trimming shortened V by 2 bases and J by 3 bases, and 8 bases separated the two germline ends. CDR1 is MNHEY, CDR2 SVGAGI, per germline. In DNA form, the CDR3 reads TGTGCCAGCAGTTACGGGCGGGACTACGAGCAGTACTTC. Its translation is CASSYGRDYEQYF.

The chain is built from TRBV19 and TRBJ1-3; D unresolved. From germline, CDR1 is LNHDA and CDR2 SQIVND (reference sequence). The CDR3 extends over 14 amino acids. The V end lost 2 bases, the J end lost 2 bases, and 7 bases lay between the germline ends. CDR3 nucleotides: TGTGCCAGTAGTATACCCGGTGCTGGAAACACCATATATTTT. Translation: CASSIPGAGNTIYF.

As to this clonotype: A much larger clone differs from this one at a single base, so this may be a read error. This CDR3 is CASLRSPPGQGNQPQHF. The CDR3, as DNA: TGTGCCAGTTTGCGGAGCCCTCCGGGACAGGGGAATCAGCCCCAGCATTTT. This chain joins TRBV27 and TRBJ1-5, with 10 bases aligning to TRBD1. J was trimmed by 4 bases and V by 9 bases; bases with no gene match: 15. This CDR3 spans 17 amino acids. Germline values: CDR1 MNHEY, CDR2 SMNVEV (reference sequence).

In this sample, this clonotype turned up a few times. The gene calls are TRBV25-1 and TRBJ2-5; 8 bases align to TRBD1. This CDR3 spans 14 amino acids. V was pared by 6 bases and J by 5 bases, with 8 bases of the junction left unmatched. Per the germline V gene, CDR1 is MGHDK and CDR2 is SYGVNS. CDR3 in DNA: TGTGCCAGCAGCCTTTACAGGGGGATGGAGACCCAGTACTTC. Its protein product is CASSLYRGMETQYF.

This clonotype occurred a few times. The V call is TRBV9, the J call TRBJ2-3, with a tentative D call TRBD2 (6 bases). Germline assignment: CDR1 SGDLS and CDR2 YYNGEE. There are 15 residues in the CDR3. Deletions cut 3 bases from V and 3 bases from J, with 14 bases between. The DNA for the CDR3 is TGTGCCAGCAGCGAGGAGGGAGTTAGTACAGATACGCAGTATTTT. This sequence encodes CASSEEGVSTDTQYF.

By share, this clonotype counts as medium-sized. V gene TRBV27 combines with J gene TRBJ2-4; D remains unclear. Germline V gene lookup returns CDR1 MNHEY and CDR2 SMNVEV (reference sequence). The CDR3 consists of 15 residues. V was pared by 3 bases and J by 2 bases, with 11 bases between. Here the CDR3 reads CASSFSAGPKNIQYF. The CDR3 DNA follows: TGTGCCAGCAGTTTCTCCGCCGGGCCCAAAAACATTCAGTACTTC.

This clonotype showed up many times. The chain combines TRBV19 with TRBJ2-7, with TRBD2 matching 8 bases. Germline V gene sequence: CDR1 LNHDA, CDR2 SQIVND (reference sequence). The CDR3 length is 14 residues. Trimming cost V 8 bases and J 0 bases; bases outside gene matches: 6. Here the CDR3 DNA reads TGTGCCAGTCAGAGCGGGGGTAGCTCCTACGAGCAGTACTTC. It codes for CASQSGGSSYEQYF.

Turning to this clonotype: A much larger clone differs from this one at a single base, so this may be a read error. The V and J genes are TRBV19 and TRBJ2-7; D call uncertain. The germline V gene encodes CDR1 LNHDA and CDR2 SQIVND (reference sequence). V dropped 2 bases and J dropped 3 bases, with 5 bases sitting between them. The CDR3 is 12 residues long. The CDR3 DNA reads TGTGCCAGTAGTATATATGGCTACGAGCAGTACTTC. Protein: CASSIYGYEQYF.

The chain joins TRBV11-2 to TRBJ1-2; the D is unclear. Trimming left V 3 bases short and J 0 bases short, with 11 bases between. The CDR3 runs to 15 residues. Germline CDR1 SGHAT, CDR2 FQNNGV. CDR3 nucleotides: TGTGCCAGCAGCTTTGGTAACACTCCTAACTATGGCTACACCTTC. This encodes CASSFGNTPNYGYTF.

This clonotype was picked up many times. CDR3 DNA sequence: TGTGCCATCACCCTAGAACGGGACAGGGGTGCCGAGCAGTACTTC. Translating it yields CAITLERDRGAEQYF. V gene TRBV10-3 combines with J gene TRBJ2-7, with 10 bases lining up with TRBD1. The CDR3 is made up of 15 amino acids. V gave up 7 bases and J gave up 6 bases; unmatched junction bases: 12. The germline CDR1 and CDR2 sequences are ENHRY and SYGVKD.